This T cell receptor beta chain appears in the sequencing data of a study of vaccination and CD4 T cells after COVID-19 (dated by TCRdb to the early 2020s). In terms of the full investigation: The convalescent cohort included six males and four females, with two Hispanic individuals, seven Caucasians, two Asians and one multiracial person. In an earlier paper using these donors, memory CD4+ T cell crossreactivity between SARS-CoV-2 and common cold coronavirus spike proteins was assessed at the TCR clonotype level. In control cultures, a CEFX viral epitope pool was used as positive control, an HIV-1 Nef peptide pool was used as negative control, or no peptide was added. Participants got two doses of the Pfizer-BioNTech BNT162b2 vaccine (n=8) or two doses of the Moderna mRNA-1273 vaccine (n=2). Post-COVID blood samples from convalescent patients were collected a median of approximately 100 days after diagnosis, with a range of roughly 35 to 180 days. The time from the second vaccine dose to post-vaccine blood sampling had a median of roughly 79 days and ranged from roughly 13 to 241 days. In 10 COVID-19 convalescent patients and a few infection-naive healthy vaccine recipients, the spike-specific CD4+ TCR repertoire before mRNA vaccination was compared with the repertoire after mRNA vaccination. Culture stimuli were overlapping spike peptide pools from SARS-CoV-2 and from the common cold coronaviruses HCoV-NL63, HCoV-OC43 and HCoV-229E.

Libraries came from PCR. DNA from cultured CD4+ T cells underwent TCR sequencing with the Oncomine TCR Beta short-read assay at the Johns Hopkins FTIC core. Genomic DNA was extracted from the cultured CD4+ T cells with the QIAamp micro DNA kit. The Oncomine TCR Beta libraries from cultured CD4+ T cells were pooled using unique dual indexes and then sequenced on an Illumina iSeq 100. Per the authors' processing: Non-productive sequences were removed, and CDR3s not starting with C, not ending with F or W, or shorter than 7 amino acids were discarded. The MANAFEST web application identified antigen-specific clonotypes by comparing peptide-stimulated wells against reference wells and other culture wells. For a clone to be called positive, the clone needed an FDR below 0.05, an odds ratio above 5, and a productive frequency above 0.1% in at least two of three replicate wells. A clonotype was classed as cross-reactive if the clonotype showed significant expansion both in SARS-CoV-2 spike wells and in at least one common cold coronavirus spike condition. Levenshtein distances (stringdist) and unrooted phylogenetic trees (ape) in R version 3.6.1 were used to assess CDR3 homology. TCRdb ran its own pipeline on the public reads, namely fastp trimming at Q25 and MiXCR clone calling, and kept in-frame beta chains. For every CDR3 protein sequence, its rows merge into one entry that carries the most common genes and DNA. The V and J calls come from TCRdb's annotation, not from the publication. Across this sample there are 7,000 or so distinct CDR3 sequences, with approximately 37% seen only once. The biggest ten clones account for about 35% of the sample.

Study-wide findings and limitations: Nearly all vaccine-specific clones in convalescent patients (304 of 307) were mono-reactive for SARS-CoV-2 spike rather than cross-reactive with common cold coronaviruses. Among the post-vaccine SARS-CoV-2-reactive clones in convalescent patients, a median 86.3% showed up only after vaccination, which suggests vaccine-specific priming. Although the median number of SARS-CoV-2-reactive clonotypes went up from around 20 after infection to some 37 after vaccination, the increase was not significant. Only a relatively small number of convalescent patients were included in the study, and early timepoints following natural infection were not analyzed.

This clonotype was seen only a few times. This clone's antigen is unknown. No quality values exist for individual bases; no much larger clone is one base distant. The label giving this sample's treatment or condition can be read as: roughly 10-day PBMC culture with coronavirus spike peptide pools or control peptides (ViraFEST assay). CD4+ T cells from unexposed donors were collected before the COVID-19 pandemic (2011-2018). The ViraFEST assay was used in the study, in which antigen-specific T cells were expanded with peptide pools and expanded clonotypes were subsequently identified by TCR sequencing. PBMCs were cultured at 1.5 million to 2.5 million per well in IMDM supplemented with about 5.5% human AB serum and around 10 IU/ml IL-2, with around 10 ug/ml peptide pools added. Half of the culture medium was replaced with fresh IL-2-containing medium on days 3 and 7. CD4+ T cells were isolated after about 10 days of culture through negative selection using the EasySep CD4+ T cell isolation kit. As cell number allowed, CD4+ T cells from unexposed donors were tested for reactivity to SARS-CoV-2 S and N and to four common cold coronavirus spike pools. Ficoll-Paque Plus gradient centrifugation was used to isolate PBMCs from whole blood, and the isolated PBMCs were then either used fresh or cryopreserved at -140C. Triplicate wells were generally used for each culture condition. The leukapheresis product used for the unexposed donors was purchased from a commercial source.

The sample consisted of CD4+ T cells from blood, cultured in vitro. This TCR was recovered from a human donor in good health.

This receptor has the CDR3 CASSLSVSSPETQYF. In nucleotide form, the sequence is TGTGCCAGCAGTTTATCGGTGTCTAGTCCGGAGACCCAGTACTTC. This sequence uses TRBV27 and TRBJ2-5; the D gene cannot be named for sure. CDR1 and CDR2, looked up from the germline V gene (reference sequence), are MNHEY and SMNVEV. V lost 0 bases and J lost 5 bases; the stretch between them is 13 bases long. Counted from cysteine to phenylalanine, this CDR3 has 15 amino acids. Here the CDR3 DNA is all that survives: 45 bases in frame from base 1.